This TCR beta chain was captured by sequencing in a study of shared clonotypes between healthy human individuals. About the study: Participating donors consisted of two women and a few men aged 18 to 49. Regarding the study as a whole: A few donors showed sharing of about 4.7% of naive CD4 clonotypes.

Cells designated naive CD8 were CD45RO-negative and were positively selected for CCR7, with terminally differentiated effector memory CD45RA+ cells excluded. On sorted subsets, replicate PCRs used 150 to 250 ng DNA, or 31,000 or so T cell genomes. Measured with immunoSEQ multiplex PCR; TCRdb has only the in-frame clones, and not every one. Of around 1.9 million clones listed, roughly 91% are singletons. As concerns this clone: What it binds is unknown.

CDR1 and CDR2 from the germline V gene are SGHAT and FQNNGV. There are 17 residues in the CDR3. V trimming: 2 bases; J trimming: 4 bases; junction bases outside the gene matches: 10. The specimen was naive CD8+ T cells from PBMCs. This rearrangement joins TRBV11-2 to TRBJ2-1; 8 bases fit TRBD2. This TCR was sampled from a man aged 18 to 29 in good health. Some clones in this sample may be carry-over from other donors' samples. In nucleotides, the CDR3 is TGTGCCAGCAGCTTACCACGGGGGGGGCCTCTATACAATGAGCAGTTCTTC. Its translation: CASSLPRGGPLYNEQFF.